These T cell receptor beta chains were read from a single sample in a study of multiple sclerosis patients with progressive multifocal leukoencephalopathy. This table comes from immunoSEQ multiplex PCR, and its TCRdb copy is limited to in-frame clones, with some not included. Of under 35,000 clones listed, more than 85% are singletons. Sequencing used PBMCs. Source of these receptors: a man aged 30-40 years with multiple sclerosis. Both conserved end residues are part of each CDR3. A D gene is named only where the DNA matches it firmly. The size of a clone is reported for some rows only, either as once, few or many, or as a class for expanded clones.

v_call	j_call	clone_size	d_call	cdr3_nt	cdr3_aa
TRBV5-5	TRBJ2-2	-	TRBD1	TGTGCCAGCAGCCCAACCGGGACAGAAAACACCGGGGAGCTGTTTTTT	CASSPTGTENTGELFF
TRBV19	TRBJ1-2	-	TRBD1	TGTGCCAGTAGTATTAGGGGGCAGCGCTATGGCTACACCTTC	CASSIRGQRYGYTF
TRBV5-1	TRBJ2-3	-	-	TGCGCCAGCAGCTTGGCATCGGATACGCAGTATTTT	CASSLASDTQYF
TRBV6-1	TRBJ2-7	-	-	TGTGCCAGCAGTTCCAGCCTTGGTGAGCAGTACTTC	CASSSSLGEQYF
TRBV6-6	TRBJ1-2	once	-	TGTGCCAGCACGAGGGGTGGTGGCTACACCTTC	CASTRGGGYTF
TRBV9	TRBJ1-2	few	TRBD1	TGTGCCAGCAGCGTCGCGGGACAGGGCTACTATGGCTACACCTTC	CASSVAGQGYYGYTF
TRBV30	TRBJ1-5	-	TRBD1	TGTGCCTGGAGTGCCAGGGGGAATCAGCCCCAGCATTTT	CAWSARGNQPQHF
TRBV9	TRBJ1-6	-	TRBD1	TGTGCCAGCAGCGAGGGGACAGGGGTAGAATCACCCCTCCACTTT	CASSEGTGVESPLHF
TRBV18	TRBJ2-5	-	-	TGTGCCAGCTCACCACAAACTACGCAAGAGACCCAGTACTTC	CASSPQTTQETQYF
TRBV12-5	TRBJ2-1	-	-	TGTGCTAGTGCCGGATCCCCATACAATGAGCAGTTCTTC	CASAGSPYNEQFF
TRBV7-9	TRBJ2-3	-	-	TGTGCCAGCAGCCCCACTAGCATTAGCACAGATACGCAGTATTTT	CASSPTSISTDTQYF
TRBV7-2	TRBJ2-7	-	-	TGTGCCAGCAGCTTAGGAGGTCTACCGCCCTACGAGCAGTACTTC	CASSLGGLPPYEQYF
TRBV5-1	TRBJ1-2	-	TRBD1	TGCGCCAGCAGCTTGTTTGTGTCTGTTGGGACAGGGACTTTTCGGGCTACCTATGGCTACACCTTC	CASSLFVSVGTGTFRATYGYTF
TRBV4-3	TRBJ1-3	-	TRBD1	TGCGCCAGCAGCCATGAAGGCTGGGACAGGGGAAACACCATATATTTT	CASSHEGWDRGNTIYF
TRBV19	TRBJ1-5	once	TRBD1	TGTGCCAGTAGGACAGGGTCTAGAATGGAGGCCCAGCATTTT	CASRTGSRMEAQHF
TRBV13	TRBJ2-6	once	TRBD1	TGTGCCAGCAGCTTAGGCTGGTGGACAGGTGGCTCTGGGGCCAACGTCCTGACTTTC	CASSLGWWTGGSGANVLTF
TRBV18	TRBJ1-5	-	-	TGTGCCAGCTCACCAAGCATAGTCGGGGGGACCCAGCATTTT	CASSPSIVGGTQHF
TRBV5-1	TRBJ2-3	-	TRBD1	TGCGCCAGCAGCTTCAGGGGGCAGGGGTCAGATACGCAGTATTTT	CASSFRGQGSDTQYF
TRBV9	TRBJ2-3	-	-	TGTGCCAGCAGCGTTCAGGTGGGGGAAGCGGATACGCAGTATTTT	CASSVQVGEADTQYF
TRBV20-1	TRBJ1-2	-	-	TGCAGTGCTAGTTTCGGTATTGGCTACACCTTC	CSASFGIGYTF
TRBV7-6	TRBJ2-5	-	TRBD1	TGTGCCAGCAGCTTAGTACAGGGGGCCTACCAAGAGACCCAGTACTTC	CASSLVQGAYQETQYF
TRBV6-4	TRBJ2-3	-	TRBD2	TGTGCCAGCAGTGACATAGCGGGAGCCACAGATACGCAGTATTTT	CASSDIAGATDTQYF
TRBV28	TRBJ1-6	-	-	TGTGCCAGCAGTTTGGGGATACCTTTGAGCTATAATTCACCCCTCCACTTT	CASSLGIPLSYNSPLHF
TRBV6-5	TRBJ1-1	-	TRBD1	TGTGCCAGCAGTTACGCCGCGACAGGGAAGGTAGCTTTCTTT	CASSYAATGKVAFF
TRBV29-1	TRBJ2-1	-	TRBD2	TGCAGCGTTGAGGTGGGGGAGGGCCTTTACAATGAGCAGTTCTTC	CSVEVGEGLYNEQFF
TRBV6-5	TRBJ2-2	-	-	TGTGCCAGCAGTTACTCCTCCGCCGCAGCGGGGGAGCTGTTTTTT	CASSYSSAAAGELFF
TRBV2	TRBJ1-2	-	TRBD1	TGTGCCAGCAGAGGGACAGACTATGGCTACACCTTC	CASRGTDYGYTF
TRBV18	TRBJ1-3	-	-	TGTGCCAGCTCACCACGGTCCGGGAGCTCTGGAAACACCATATATTTT	CASSPRSGSSGNTIYF
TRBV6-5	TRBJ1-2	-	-	TGTGCCAGCAGTTTTGGCCTCCCTTACAACTATGGCTACACCTTC	CASSFGLPYNYGYTF
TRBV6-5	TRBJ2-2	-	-	TGTGCCAGCCGCGTAGGTTCGGCCGGGGAGCTGTTTTTT	CASRVGSAGELFF
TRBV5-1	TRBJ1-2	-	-	TGCGCCAGCAGCTTACAGGGTTCTGGCTACACCTTC	CASSLQGSGYTF
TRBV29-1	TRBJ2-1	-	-	TGCAGCGTCTGGTCGCTGGGACTGGACAATGAGCAGTTCTTC	CSVWSLGLDNEQFF
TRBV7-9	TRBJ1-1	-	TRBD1	TGTGCCAGCAGCTTGTCAGGGGGCCCTGACACTGAAGCTTTCTTT	CASSLSGGPDTEAFF
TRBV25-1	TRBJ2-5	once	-	TGTGCCAGCAGTGAATATATGTCGGATGAGCAGTACTTC	CASSEYMSDEQYF
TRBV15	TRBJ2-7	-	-	TGTGCCACCAGCAGCACCCGGGCTCCCCCCCACGAGCAGTACTTC	CATSSTRAPPHEQYF
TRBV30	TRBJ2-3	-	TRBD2	TGTGCCTGGAGTGTACTCGGCGGGAGGGCCCCTCGGGGTACGCAGTATTTT	CAWSVLGGRAPRGTQYF
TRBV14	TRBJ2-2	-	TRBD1	TGTGCCAGCAGCATCAGACAGGGAACCGGGGAGCTGTTTTTT	CASSIRQGTGELFF
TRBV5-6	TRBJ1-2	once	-	TGTGCCAGCAGCTTGGAAGTGGGGAGACCGGACTATGGCTACACCTTC	CASSLEVGRPDYGYTF
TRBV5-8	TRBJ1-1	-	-	TGTGCCAGCAGCCGCGGTCGGTTCACTGAAGCTTTCTTT	CASSRGRFTEAFF
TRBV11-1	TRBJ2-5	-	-	TGTGCCAGCAGCTCGCTCGACAGGACCGCCCAAGAGACCCAGTACTTC	CASSSLDRTAQETQYF
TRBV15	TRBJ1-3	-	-	TGTGCCACCAGCAGCCAACCGTACTCTGGAAACACCATATATTTT	CATSSQPYSGNTIYF
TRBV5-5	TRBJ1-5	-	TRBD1	TGTGCCAGCAGTTTAGACAGGGATCAGCCCCAGCATTTT	CASSLDRDQPQHF
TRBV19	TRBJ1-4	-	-	TGTGCCAGTAGTATGACAGGAATGGGCGAAAAACTGTTTTTT	CASSMTGMGEKLFF
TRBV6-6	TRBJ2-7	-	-	TGTGCCAGCAGTTTATCAGAGGCCTCCTACGAGCAGTACTTC	CASSLSEASYEQYF
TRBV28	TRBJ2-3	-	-	TGTGCCAGCAGTCCTCTCGTCTGGGACACCGGAGGCACAGATACGCAGTATTTT	CASSPLVWDTGGTDTQYF
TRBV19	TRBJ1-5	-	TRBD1	TGTGCCAGTAGTGAGATCGGGACAGCCAGCAATCAGCCCCAGCATTTT	CASSEIGTASNQPQHF
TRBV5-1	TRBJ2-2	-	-	TGCGCCAGCAGCTTGGGGGGGCAGAAGAACACCGGGGAGCTGTTTTTT	CASSLGGQKNTGELFF
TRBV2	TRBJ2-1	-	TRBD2	TGTGCCAGCAGTGAAGATTTAGCGGGAGAAGCCTACAATGAGCAGTTCTTC	CASSEDLAGEAYNEQFF
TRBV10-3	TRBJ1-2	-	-	TGTGCCATCAGTGACAGGGTTGACTATGGCTACACCTTC	CAISDRVDYGYTF
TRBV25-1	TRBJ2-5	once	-	TGTGCCAGCAGTGAATTTGTCGGGCAGCCGGAGACCCAGTACTTC	CASSEFVGQPETQYF
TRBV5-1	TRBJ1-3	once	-	TGCGCCAGCAGCCGCCAGGGTGGAAACACCATATATTTT	CASSRQGGNTIYF
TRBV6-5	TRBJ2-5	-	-	TGTGCCAGCAGCGACCAGAAGGTGGAGACCCAGTACTTC	CASSDQKVETQYF
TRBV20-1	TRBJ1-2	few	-	TGCAGTGCGCCGCGGGGGGTTGGCTACACCTTC	CSAPRGVGYTF
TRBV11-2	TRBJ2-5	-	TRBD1	TGTGCCAGCAGCTTAAACCGCGCAGGGGGACGGGAGACCCAGTACTTC	CASSLNRAGGRETQYF
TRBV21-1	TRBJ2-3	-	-	TGTGCCAGCACCAGGGCCACCTTAAGGCTCACAGATACGCAGTATTTT	CASTRATLRLTDTQYF
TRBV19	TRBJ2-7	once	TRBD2	TGTGCCAGCCAGACTAGCGGGAGACTCGGCGAGCAGTACTTC	CASQTSGRLGEQYF